This T cell receptor (beta chain) emerged from a study of Graves' ophthalmopathy and Graves' hyperthyroidism. Study-level findings and limits: In blood appeared most of the expanded thyroid clonotypes whose frequency exceeded 0.001. Ophthalmopathy progression was predicted by the model at 60% to 71% sensitivity and less than 75% specificity.

Trimming shortened V by 5 bases and J by 4 bases, and 14 bases separated the two germline ends. This CDR3 comprises 14 residues. CDR1 is MRHNA and CDR2 is SNTAGT in the germline V gene. RNA transcripts served as template for amplifying TCR beta CDR3 sequences. The workflow started with a first-round RT-PCR run with HTBI primers and then moved on to a second-round multiplex PCR. From the multiplex PCR reads, TCRdb called clonotypes with MiXCR, one entry per CDR3 protein. The sample lists just over 600,000 distinct CDR3 sequences; roughly 20% were seen once. This clonotype was seen many times. What it binds is not known.

The sequence was obtained from a woman aged 18-30 years with stable Graves' hyperthyroidism. Some clones in this sample may be carry-over from other donors' samples. The chain recombines TRBV6-4 with TRBJ1-2, with D possibly TRBD1 on 6 matching bases. The sequencing sample was made of peripheral blood. The CDR3, as DNA: TGTGCCAGCAGTTCGGGGGGCGCCAGCTATGGCTACACCTTC. Translating it yields CASSSGGASYGYTF.